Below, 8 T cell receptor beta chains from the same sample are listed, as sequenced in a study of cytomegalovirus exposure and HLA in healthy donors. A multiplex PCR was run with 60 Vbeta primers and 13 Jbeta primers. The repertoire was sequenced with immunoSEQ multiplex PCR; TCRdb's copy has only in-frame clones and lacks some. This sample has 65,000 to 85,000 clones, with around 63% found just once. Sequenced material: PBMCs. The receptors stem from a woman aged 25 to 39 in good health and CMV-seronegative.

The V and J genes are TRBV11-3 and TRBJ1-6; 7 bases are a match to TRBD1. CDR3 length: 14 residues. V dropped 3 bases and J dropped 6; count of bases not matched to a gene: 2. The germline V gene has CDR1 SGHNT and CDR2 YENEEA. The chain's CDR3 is CASSFGQVNSPLHF. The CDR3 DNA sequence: TGTGCCAGCAGCTTTGGACAGGTTAATTCACCCCTCCACTTT.

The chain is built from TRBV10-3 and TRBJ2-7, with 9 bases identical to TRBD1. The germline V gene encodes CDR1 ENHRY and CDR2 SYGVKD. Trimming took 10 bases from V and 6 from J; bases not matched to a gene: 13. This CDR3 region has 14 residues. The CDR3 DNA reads TGTGCCAGCAGGGGGGGGACAGGGTCCCGCGAGCAGTACTTC. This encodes CASRGGTGSREQYF.

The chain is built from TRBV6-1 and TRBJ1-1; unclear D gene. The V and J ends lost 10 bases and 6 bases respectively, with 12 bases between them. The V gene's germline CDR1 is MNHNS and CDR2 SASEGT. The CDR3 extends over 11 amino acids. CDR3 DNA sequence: TGTGCCACCAGCGGGTACTCTGAAGCTTTCTTT. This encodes CATSGYSEAFF.

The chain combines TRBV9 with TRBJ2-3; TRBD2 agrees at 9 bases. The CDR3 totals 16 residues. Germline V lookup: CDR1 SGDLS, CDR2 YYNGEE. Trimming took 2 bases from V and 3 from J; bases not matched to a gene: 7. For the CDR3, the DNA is TGTGCCAGCAGCGTGGGGCGGGGGGGGGCAACAGATACGCAGTATTTT. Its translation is CASSVGRGGATDTQYF.

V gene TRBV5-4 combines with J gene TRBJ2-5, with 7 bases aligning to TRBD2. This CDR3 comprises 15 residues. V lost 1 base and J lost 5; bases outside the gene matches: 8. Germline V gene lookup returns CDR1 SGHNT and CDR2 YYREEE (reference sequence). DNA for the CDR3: TGTGCCAGCAGCTTGTCAGCGGGGCCGAGGGAGACCCAGTACTTC. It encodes CASSLSAGPRETQYF.

CDR3 protein: CASSQEGTGDSPLHF. The CDR3 nucleotides read TGCGCCAGCAGCCAAGAAGGGACAGGGGATTCACCCCTCCACTTT. The chain is built from TRBV4-1 and TRBJ1-6; TRBD1 agrees at 10 bases. The V segment lost 0 bases and the J segment 8 bases; nucleotides outside the gene matches: 1. Germline assignment: CDR1 MGHRA and CDR2 YSYEKL. This CDR3 is built from 15 residues.

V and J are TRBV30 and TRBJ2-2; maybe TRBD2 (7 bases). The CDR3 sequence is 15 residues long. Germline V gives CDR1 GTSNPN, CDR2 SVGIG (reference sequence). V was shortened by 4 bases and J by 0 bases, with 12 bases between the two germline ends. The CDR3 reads CAWTRGRANTGELFF. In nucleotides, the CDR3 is TGTGCCTGGACGCGGGGGCGGGCGAACACCGGGGAGCTGTTTTTT.

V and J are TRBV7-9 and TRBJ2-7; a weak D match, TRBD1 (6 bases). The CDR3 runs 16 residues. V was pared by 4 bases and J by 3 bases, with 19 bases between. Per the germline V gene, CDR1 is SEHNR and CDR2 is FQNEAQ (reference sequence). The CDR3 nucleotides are TGTGCCAGCAGCTCCCTCAGGGGCCTGGGGATCTACGAGCAGTACTTC. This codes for CASSSLRGLGIYEQYF.